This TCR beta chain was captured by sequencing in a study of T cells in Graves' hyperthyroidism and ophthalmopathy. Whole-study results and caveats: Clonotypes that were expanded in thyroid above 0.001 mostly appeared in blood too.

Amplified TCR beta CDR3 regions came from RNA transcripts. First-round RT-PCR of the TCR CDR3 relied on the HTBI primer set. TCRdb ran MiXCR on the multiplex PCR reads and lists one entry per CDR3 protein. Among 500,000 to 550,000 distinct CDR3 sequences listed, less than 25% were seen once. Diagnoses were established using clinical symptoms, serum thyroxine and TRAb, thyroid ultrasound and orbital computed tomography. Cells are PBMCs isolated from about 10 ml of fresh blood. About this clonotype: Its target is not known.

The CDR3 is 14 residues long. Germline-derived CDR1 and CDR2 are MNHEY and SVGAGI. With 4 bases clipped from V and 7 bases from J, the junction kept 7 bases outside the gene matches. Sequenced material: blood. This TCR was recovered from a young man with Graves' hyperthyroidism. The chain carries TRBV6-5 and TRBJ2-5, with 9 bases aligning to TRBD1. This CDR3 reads CASSSTGGVGTQYF. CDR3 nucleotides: TGTGCCAGCAGTTCGACAGGGGGAGTGGGGACCCAGTACTTC.